Listed below are T cell receptor beta chains from one sample, sequenced in a study of Ad26.COV2.S vaccination and SARS-CoV-2 variants. Sequenced by immunoSEQ multiplex PCR; TCRdb stores in-frame clones only, minus some. The sample yields about 350,000 clones, about 86% seen once. The sequencing used peripheral blood, collected in a trial of Ad26.COV2.S vaccine versus placebo. The receptors were gathered from a person aged 18 to 59 who received the Ad26.COV2.S COVID-19 vaccine or a placebo. Each CDR3 is given with its conserved first and last residue. A D gene is named only where the DNA matches it firmly. Clone size is shown for a subset of rows, as once, few, many or a class of expanded clone.

V gene: TRBV28
D gene: -
J gene: TRBJ2-3
CDR3 length: 15
clone size: -
CDR3 DNA: TGTGCCAGCAACCCCCCCGGGCAGGGTCAAGATACGCAGTATTTT
CDR3 protein: CASNPPGQGQDTQYF

V gene: TRBV9
D gene: TRBD1
J gene: TRBJ2-5
CDR3 length: 14
clone size: -
CDR3 DNA: TGTGCCAGCAGCCCGTGGGACAGGGGTGAGACCCAGTACTTC
CDR3 protein: CASSPWDRGETQYF

V gene: TRBV7-8
D gene: -
J gene: TRBJ2-7
CDR3 length: 14
clone size: -
CDR3 DNA: TGTGCCAGCAGCTTAAGACAGGGAGGGGGCGAGCAGTACTTC
CDR3 protein: CASSLRQGGGEQYF

V gene: TRBV5-1
D gene: TRBD1
J gene: TRBJ1-1
CDR3 length: 18
clone size: -
CDR3 DNA: TGCGCCAGCAGCTTGGGGAGCCATCGGACAGGGGGCATCACTGAAGCTTTCTTT
CDR3 protein: CASSLGSHRTGGITEAFF

V gene: TRBV4-3
D gene: -
J gene: TRBJ2-3
CDR3 length: 14
clone size: few
CDR3 DNA: TGCGCCAGCAGCCGAGAGGCGAGCACAGATACGCAGTATTTT
CDR3 protein: CASSREASTDTQYF

V gene: TRBV9
D gene: TRBD2
J gene: TRBJ2-3
CDR3 length: 15
clone size: -
CDR3 DNA: TGTGCCAGCAGCGTAGGGACAGCGGGAGTGGATACGCAGTATTTT
CDR3 protein: CASSVGTAGVDTQYF

V gene: TRBV28
D gene: TRBD1
J gene: TRBJ2-7
CDR3 length: 15
clone size: -
CDR3 DNA: TGTGCCAGCAGTCATGGACAGGGTTTGTTATACGAGCAGTACTTC
CDR3 protein: CASSHGQGLLYEQYF

V gene: TRBV28
D gene: TRBD1
J gene: TRBJ1-1
CDR3 length: 15
clone size: -
CDR3 DNA: TGTGCCAGCAGTTTTTCCCCGACAGGGCACACTGAAGCTTTCTTT
CDR3 protein: CASSFSPTGHTEAFF

V gene: TRBV7-9
D gene: -
J gene: TRBJ2-2
CDR3 length: 16
clone size: -
CDR3 DNA: TGTGCCAGCAGCTTGTCGGGGGCAGTGAACACCGGGGAGCTGTTTTTT
CDR3 protein: CASSLSGAVNTGELFF

V gene: TRBV7-2
D gene: -
J gene: TRBJ2-2
CDR3 length: 13
clone size: -
CDR3 DNA: TGTGCCAGCAGCACGGGACAACCCGGGGAGCTGTTTTTT
CDR3 protein: CASSTGQPGELFF

V gene: TRBV4-1
D gene: -
J gene: TRBJ1-5
CDR3 length: 21
clone size: once
CDR3 DNA: TGCGCCAGCAGCCAAGGGATCCCTTTAGGACACCGACCTTTGAGCAATCAGCCCCAGCATTTT
CDR3 protein: CASSQGIPLGHRPLSNQPQHF

V gene: TRBV5-4
D gene: TRBD2
J gene: TRBJ2-5
CDR3 length: 16
clone size: -
CDR3 DNA: TGTGCCAGCAGTTCTGTAGTAGCGGGGGGGCAGGAGACCCAGTACTTC
CDR3 protein: CASSSVVAGGQETQYF

V gene: TRBV4-2
D gene: -
J gene: TRBJ1-2
CDR3 length: 17
clone size: -
CDR3 DNA: TGTGCCAGCAGCCAAGATTTTTATACAGGAACTGGGTATGGCTACACCTTC
CDR3 protein: CASSQDFYTGTGYGYTF

V gene: TRBV4-3
D gene: -
J gene: TRBJ2-7
CDR3 length: 15
clone size: -
CDR3 DNA: TGCGCCAGCAGCCAAGATCGGGATTTCCGCTACGAGCAGTACTTC
CDR3 protein: CASSQDRDFRYEQYF

V gene: TRBV4-2
D gene: -
J gene: TRBJ2-1
CDR3 length: 17
clone size: -
CDR3 DNA: TGTGCCAGCAGCCAACTGGGGTCGGGGGGCACCTACAATGAGCAGTTCTTC
CDR3 protein: CASSQLGSGGTYNEQFF

V gene: TRBV11-2
D gene: -
J gene: TRBJ1-2
CDR3 length: 16
clone size: -
CDR3 DNA: TGTGCCAGCAGCTTAGATTTCAGGGGAAGTCGAGATGGCTACACCTTC
CDR3 protein: CASSLDFRGSRDGYTF

V gene: TRBV9
D gene: -
J gene: TRBJ2-3
CDR3 length: 11
clone size: -
CDR3 DNA: TGTGCCAGCAGCGAAGGTGATACGCAGTATTTT
CDR3 protein: CASSEGDTQYF

V gene: TRBV7-8
D gene: TRBD1
J gene: TRBJ2-3
CDR3 length: 18
clone size: -
CDR3 DNA: TGTGCCAGCAGCCTGTATAGAAGGGACAGCGTTATCGCAGATACGCAGTATTTT
CDR3 protein: CASSLYRRDSVIADTQYF

V gene: TRBV4-3
D gene: -
J gene: TRBJ2-3
CDR3 length: 15
clone size: -
CDR3 DNA: TGCGCCAGCAGCCAAGACTCAGCGGTGACAGATACGCAGTATTTT
CDR3 protein: CASSQDSAVTDTQYF

V gene: TRBV10-3
D gene: -
J gene: TRBJ2-7
CDR3 length: 13
clone size: -
CDR3 DNA: TGTGCCATCAGTGCCTGGGGCGGCTACGAGCAGTACTTC
CDR3 protein: CAISAWGGYEQYF

V gene: TRBV6-1
D gene: -
J gene: TRBJ1-2
CDR3 length: 13
clone size: -
CDR3 DNA: TGTGCCAGCAGTGAAGCAGGGGTGGAGGGCTACACCTTC
CDR3 protein: CASSEAGVEGYTF

V gene: TRBV29-1
D gene: -
J gene: TRBJ1-2
CDR3 length: 13
clone size: -
CDR3 DNA: TGCAGCGTTGAAGGACAGCTACACTATGGCTACACCTTC
CDR3 protein: CSVEGQLHYGYTF

V gene: TRBV10-3
D gene: -
J gene: TRBJ2-7
CDR3 length: 15
clone size: -
CDR3 DNA: TGTGCCATCAGACCGCAAAAGGCGGACTACTACGAGCAGTACTTC
CDR3 protein: CAIRPQKADYYEQYF

V gene: TRBV7-2
D gene: -
J gene: TRBJ2-5
CDR3 length: 15
clone size: few
CDR3 DNA: TGTGCCAGCAGCTCGCGTGGAGTAGGGAGAGAGACCCAGTACTTC
CDR3 protein: CASSSRGVGRETQYF

V gene: TRBV19
D gene: -
J gene: TRBJ1-5
CDR3 length: 18
clone size: -
CDR3 DNA: TGTGCCAGTAGTATACAGGGATCATGGGGTTATAGCAATCAGCCCCAGCATTTT
CDR3 protein: CASSIQGSWGYSNQPQHF

V gene: TRBV28
D gene: -
J gene: TRBJ1-2
CDR3 length: 13
clone size: -
CDR3 DNA: TGTGCCAGCAGTCCCCCGTCACCGTCTGGCTACACCTTC
CDR3 protein: CASSPPSPSGYTF

V gene: TRBV6-5
D gene: -
J gene: TRBJ1-1
CDR3 length: 14
clone size: -
CDR3 DNA: TGTGCCAGCAAGGTGGGGGGCATGAACACTGAAGCTTTCTTT
CDR3 protein: CASKVGGMNTEAFF

V gene: TRBV7-2
D gene: -
J gene: TRBJ1-6
CDR3 length: 14
clone size: -
CDR3 DNA: TGTGCCAGTGGTCGGGTCCTCTATAATTCACCCCTCCACTTT
CDR3 protein: CASGRVLYNSPLHF

V gene: TRBV6-2/TRBV6-3
D gene: TRBD2
J gene: TRBJ2-7
CDR3 length: 17
clone size: few
CDR3 DNA: TGTGCCAGCAGTTACCCGGGACTAGCGGGAGTGGACCGCGAGCAGTACTTC
CDR3 protein: CASSYPGLAGVDREQYF

V gene: TRBV11-2
D gene: TRBD2
J gene: TRBJ2-7
CDR3 length: 19
clone size: -
CDR3 DNA: TGTGCCAGCAGCTCTTCAGGACTAGCGGGAGGCAGGACACCTTACGAGCAGTACTTC
CDR3 protein: CASSSSGLAGGRTPYEQYF

V gene: TRBV5-4
D gene: TRBD1
J gene: TRBJ2-7
CDR3 length: 16
clone size: -
CDR3 DNA: TGTGCCAGCAGCGGTGGGGTGGGACAGGGTAAATACGAGCAGTACTTC
CDR3 protein: CASSGGVGQGKYEQYF

V gene: TRBV4-2
D gene: -
J gene: TRBJ1-2
CDR3 length: 18
clone size: -
CDR3 DNA: TGTGCCAGCAGCCAAGAGGAGAACAGGAGCCCCTCTTTCTATGGCTACACCTTC
CDR3 protein: CASSQEENRSPSFYGYTF

V gene: TRBV19
D gene: -
J gene: TRBJ2-1
CDR3 length: 15
clone size: -
CDR3 DNA: TGTGCCACAAAACAGGGAGCTGGGGCGATGAGTGAGCAGTTCTTC
CDR3 protein: CATKQGAGAMSEQFF

V gene: TRBV7-2
D gene: TRBD1
J gene: TRBJ2-7
CDR3 length: 15
clone size: -
CDR3 DNA: TGTGCCAGCAGCTTAGCGGACAGGCCGCCCGATGAGCAGTACTTC
CDR3 protein: CASSLADRPPDEQYF

V gene: TRBV10-3
D gene: TRBD1
J gene: TRBJ1-1
CDR3 length: 16
clone size: -
CDR3 DNA: TGTGCCATCAGTAACCGGGACAGGGGGCTGAACACTGAAGCTTTCTTT
CDR3 protein: CAISNRDRGLNTEAFF

V gene: TRBV7-9
D gene: TRBD1
J gene: TRBJ2-5
CDR3 length: 18
clone size: -
CDR3 DNA: TGTGCCAGCAGCTTAAAGGGTACAGGGGCCCTTGTAATAGAGACCCAGTACTTC
CDR3 protein: CASSLKGTGALVIETQYF

V gene: TRBV9
D gene: -
J gene: TRBJ2-3
CDR3 length: 14
clone size: -
CDR3 DNA: TGTGCCAGCAGCCCCGTCCCGCTCACAGATACGCAGTATTTT
CDR3 protein: CASSPVPLTDTQYF

V gene: TRBV11-2
D gene: TRBD2
J gene: TRBJ2-2
CDR3 length: 19
clone size: -
CDR3 DNA: TGTGCCAGCAGCTTAGAAGGTCCTAGCGGGGGGTGGAACACCGGGGAGCTGTTTTTT
CDR3 protein: CASSLEGPSGGWNTGELFF

V gene: TRBV6-6
D gene: -
J gene: TRBJ2-7
CDR3 length: 13
clone size: -
CDR3 DNA: TGTGCCAGCAGTTACGGGGAGGCTTACGAGCAGTACTTC
CDR3 protein: CASSYGEAYEQYF

V gene: TRBV6-5
D gene: TRBD1
J gene: TRBJ1-6
CDR3 length: 14
clone size: -
CDR3 DNA: TGTGCCAGCTGTCTGACAGGGATCAATTCACCCCTCCACTTT
CDR3 protein: CASCLTGINSPLHF

V gene: TRBV7-9
D gene: -
J gene: TRBJ2-3
CDR3 length: 15
clone size: -
CDR3 DNA: TGTGCCAGCAGCTTAATAACAGCTAGCACAGATACGCAGTATTTT
CDR3 protein: CASSLITASTDTQYF

V gene: TRBV7-2
D gene: -
J gene: TRBJ2-7
CDR3 length: 11
clone size: -
CDR3 DNA: TGTGCCAGCAGCCGGTCGCGCGAGCAGTACTTC
CDR3 protein: CASSRSREQYF

V gene: TRBV10-2
D gene: -
J gene: TRBJ1-4
CDR3 length: 14
clone size: -
CDR3 DNA: TGCGCCAGCAGTGAGGGGTCAGGGTATGAAAAACTGTTTTTT
CDR3 protein: CASSEGSGYEKLFF

V gene: TRBV2
D gene: -
J gene: TRBJ2-7
CDR3 length: 14
clone size: few
CDR3 DNA: TGTGCCAGCATGGACCGGGACCGGTTGAACGAGCAGTACTTC
CDR3 protein: CASMDRDRLNEQYF

V gene: TRBV27
D gene: TRBD2
J gene: TRBJ2-2
CDR3 length: 16
clone size: -
CDR3 DNA: TGTGCCAGCAGTCTGGCCGGGACTACGCCTACCGGGGAGCTGTTTTTT
CDR3 protein: CASSLAGTTPTGELFF

V gene: TRBV6-5
D gene: -
J gene: TRBJ1-2
CDR3 length: 14
clone size: -
CDR3 DNA: TGTGCCAGCAGTTACTCGAACAGGGACTATGGCTACACCTTC
CDR3 protein: CASSYSNRDYGYTF

V gene: TRBV4-1
D gene: -
J gene: TRBJ1-1
CDR3 length: 15
clone size: -
CDR3 DNA: TGCGCCAGCAGCCAAAAGGTAGGGGGGGTAGTAGAAGCTTTCTTT
CDR3 protein: CASSQKVGGVVEAFF

V gene: TRBV5-4
D gene: -
J gene: TRBJ2-7
CDR3 length: 15
clone size: -
CDR3 DNA: TGTGCCAGCAGCCGCCGGGACCGACTATCCTACGAGCAGTACTTC
CDR3 protein: CASSRRDRLSYEQYF

V gene: TRBV28
D gene: -
J gene: TRBJ1-1
CDR3 length: 15
clone size: -
CDR3 DNA: TGTGCCAGCAGTTTATCGAGTATTCAGGTAACTGAAGCTTTCTTT
CDR3 protein: CASSLSSIQVTEAFF

V gene: TRBV5-1
D gene: TRBD1
J gene: TRBJ2-2
CDR3 length: 16
clone size: -
CDR3 DNA: TGCGCCAGCAGCCTAGACAGGGCCCAGAACACCGGGGAGCTGTTTTTT
CDR3 protein: CASSLDRAQNTGELFF

V gene: TRBV6-5
D gene: TRBD1
J gene: TRBJ1-2
CDR3 length: 16
clone size: few
CDR3 DNA: TGTGCCAGCAGTTACTCCGGGACAGGGGTAGGGTATGGCTACACCTTC
CDR3 protein: CASSYSGTGVGYGYTF

V gene: TRBV2
D gene: TRBD2
J gene: TRBJ2-1
CDR3 length: 14
clone size: -
CDR3 DNA: TGTGCCAGCAGGGAGGGACTAGCGGGCAATGAGCAGTTCTTC
CDR3 protein: CASREGLAGNEQFF

V gene: TRBV7-8
D gene: -
J gene: TRBJ2-7
CDR3 length: 14
clone size: -
CDR3 DNA: TGTGCCAGCAGCTTACGAGCTGCACGTACTGAGCAGTACTTC
CDR3 protein: CASSLRAARTEQYF

V gene: TRBV28
D gene: -
J gene: TRBJ1-2
CDR3 length: 15
clone size: once
CDR3 DNA: TGTGCCAGCAGAGCCGAGACAGCCTTTTCCTATGGCTACACCTTC
CDR3 protein: CASRAETAFSYGYTF

V gene: TRBV14
D gene: -
J gene: TRBJ2-2
CDR3 length: 14
clone size: -
CDR3 DNA: TGTGCCAGCAGCCAAGATCGAGGTTACGGGGAGCTGTTTTTT
CDR3 protein: CASSQDRGYGELFF

V gene: TRBV19
D gene: -
J gene: TRBJ1-5
CDR3 length: 16
clone size: -
CDR3 DNA: TGTGCCAGTAGTATTGGCAGGGGTAGCAGCAATCAGCCCCAGCATTTT
CDR3 protein: CASSIGRGSSNQPQHF

V gene: TRBV27
D gene: -
J gene: TRBJ2-2
CDR3 length: 14
clone size: -
CDR3 DNA: TGTGCCAGCAGTTTCGGAGGGGTCACCGGGGAGCTGTTTTTT
CDR3 protein: CASSFGGVTGELFF

V gene: TRBV5-4
D gene: -
J gene: TRBJ1-2
CDR3 length: 15
clone size: -
CDR3 DNA: TGTGCCAGCAGCTTGGGGACCGGGACATTGGATGGCTACACCTTC
CDR3 protein: CASSLGTGTLDGYTF

V gene: TRBV5-1
D gene: -
J gene: TRBJ2-1
CDR3 length: 11
clone size: -
CDR3 DNA: TGCGCCAGCACATCCTACAATGAGCAGTTCTTC
CDR3 protein: CASTSYNEQFF